The 25 T cell receptor beta chains below all came from one sample that was sequenced in a study of beta chain features in type 1 diabetes. The investigators reverse transcribed all of the isolated RNA, so they sequenced expressed TCRB transcripts. This table comes from immunoSEQ multiplex PCR, and its TCRdb copy is limited to in-frame clones, with some not included. Of around 300,000 clones in the sample, 12% to 15% were seen once. The sequenced material came from central memory CD4+ T cells from blood. The receptors were sampled from a man aged 25 to 45 in good health.

This clone has a count of ten or more. The V and J genes are TRBV2 and TRBJ2-7; no reliable D call. CDR3 length: 11 residues. Germline V gene data show CDR1 as SNHLY and CDR2 as FYNNEI. V was shortened by 5 bases and J by 5 bases, with 7 bases between the two germline ends. CDR3 DNA: TGTGCCAGCAGTTTGGGGAACGAGCAGTACTTC. Residues: CASSLGNEQYF.

The rearrangement joins TRBV7-8 to TRBJ2-7; D is unclear. The germline CDR1 and CDR2 sequences are SGHVS and FQNEAQ. CDR3 length: 11 amino acids. The V gene lost 5 bases and the J gene lost 5 bases, with 7 bases spanning the gap. The CDR3 region has the DNA TGTGCCAGCAGCAACAGCGACGAGCAGTACTTC. It codes for CASSNSDEQYF.

V and J are TRBV5-1 and TRBJ2-7; 11 bases fit TRBD2. The germline gives CDR1 SGHRS, CDR2 YFSETQ. This CDR3 has 15 residues. J gave up 3 bases and V 4 bases, and 6 bases lay outside the gene matches. The CDR3 spells CASSHPSGGIYEQYF. CDR3 coding DNA: TGCGCCAGCAGCCACCCTAGCGGGGGGATCTACGAGCAGTACTTC.

V usage is TRBV18 and J usage is TRBJ2-3; D unclear. Trimming shortened V by 0 bases and J by 4 bases, and 2 bases separated the two germline ends. This CDR3 is built from 12 residues. CDR1 and CDR2 from the germline V gene are KGHSH and LQKENI. The CDR3 loop is CASSPPADTQYF. The CDR3 DNA reads TGTGCCAGCTCACCACCCGCAGATACGCAGTATTTT.

This chain uses TRBV5-1 with TRBJ2-5; D may be TRBD1 (5 bases). Germline lookup yields CDR1 SGHRS and CDR2 YFSETQ. V dropped 0 bases and J dropped 5 bases, with 8 bases sitting between them. The CDR3 is made up of 13 amino acids. CDR3 nucleotide sequence: TGCGCCAGCAGCTTGGGGGGCAGGGAGACCCAGTACTTC. Translating it yields CASSLGGRETQYF.

V gene TRBV7-9 combines with J gene TRBJ1-2; TRBD1 matches at 7 bases. The ends lost 2 bases at V and 4 bases at J; junction bases unmatched: 1. The germline V gene has CDR1 SEHNR and CDR2 FQNEAQ (reference sequence). This CDR3 region has 13 residues. CDR3 region: CASSLQGGYGYTF. DNA for the CDR3: TGTGCCAGCAGCTTACAGGGGGGCTATGGCTACACCTTC.

This clone was detected many times. The chain combines TRBV14 with TRBJ1-1, with D perhaps TRBD1 (6 bases). Germline loops: CDR1 SGHDN, CDR2 FVKESK. Trimming took 0 bases from V and 1 from J, leaving 9 bases between them. The CDR3 has 15 residues. The CDR3 here is CASSQERGWNTEAFF. The CDR3 nucleotides are TGTGCCAGCAGCCAAGAAAGGGGGTGGAACACTGAAGCTTTCTTT.

The chain uses TRBV10-3 and TRBJ2-7, with 8 bases that match TRBD2. The CDR3 is 16 amino acids. Germline V gene data show CDR1 as ENHRY and CDR2 as SYGVKD. J lost 4 bases, V lost 3 bases, and 11 bases had no gene match. CDR3 sequence: CAISDVRSSGKYEQYV. The DNA for the CDR3 is TGTGCCATCAGTGACGTTCGCAGTAGCGGGAAATACGAGCAGTACGTC.

V and J are TRBV7-8 and TRBJ1-4, with D maybe TRBD1 (6 bases). V was pared by 6 bases and J by 8 bases, with 16 bases between. The CDR3 is 14 amino acids. Per the germline V gene, CDR1 is SGHVS and CDR2 is FQNEAQ. CDR3 protein: CASSRHRESEKLFF. The CDR3 nucleotides read TGTGCCAGCAGTAGGCACAGGGAGTCGGAAAAACTGTTTTTT.

The rearrangement joins TRBV7-8 to TRBJ2-5; D is possibly TRBD1 (6 bases). The V gene's germline CDR1 is SGHVS and CDR2 FQNEAQ. V was shortened by 2 bases and J by 5 bases, with 15 bases between the two germline ends. The CDR3 consists of 15 residues. DNA of the CDR3: TGTGCCAGCAGCTTACGTCGTGGTGGGGGCGAGACCCAGTACTTC. Protein sequence: CASSLRRGGGETQYF.

A few counts support this clone. V is TRBV7-2 and J is TRBJ2-5, with a possible D match to TRBD2 (6 bases). This CDR3 comprises 15 residues. CDR1 is SGHTA and CDR2 is FQGNSA in the germline V gene. V lost 5 bases, J lost 2 bases, and 15 bases lay in between. CDR3 amino acids: CASSPFWAGQETQYF. CDR3 bases: TGTGCCAGCAGCCCCTTTTGGGCGGGGCAAGAGACCCAGTACTTC.

The sample holds one count of this clone. The chain is built from TRBV2 and TRBJ1-5; 8 nucleotides align to TRBD1. Germline V gene lookup returns CDR1 SNHLY and CDR2 FYNNEI. CDR3 length: 17 amino acids. Trimming cost V 5 bases and J 6 bases; bases outside gene matches: 15. The CDR3 sequence is CASSYGGGQVRSQPQHF. The DNA of the CDR3 is TGTGCCAGCAGTTACGGCGGGGGACAGGTTCGGAGTCAGCCCCAGCATTTT.

The chain combines TRBV2 with TRBJ2-3; TRBD2 aligns across 9 bases. This CDR3 comprises 16 residues. From germline, CDR1 is SNHLY and CDR2 FYNNEI. V shed 4 bases, J shed 1 base, and the junction held 6 bases outside the gene matches. CDR3: CASSARASGGTDTQYF. The CDR3, as DNA: TGTGCCAGCAGTGCCCGGGCTAGCGGGGGCACAGATACGCAGTATTTT.

This sequence joins TRBV7-7 and TRBJ2-5; 7 bases fit TRBD1. The CDR3 length is 15 residues. Germline V gene data show CDR1 as SSHAT and CDR2 as FNYEAQ (reference sequence). V shed 5 bases and J 1 base; nucleotides not matched to a gene: 7. CDR3 protein: CASSPRQGGQETQYF. The CDR3 coding sequence is TGTGCCAGCAGCCCGCGACAGGGTGGCCAAGAGACCCAGTACTTC.

V is TRBV7-2 and J is TRBJ2-5; 10 bases are shared with TRBD2. The CDR3 extends over 15 amino acids. V gave up 6 bases and J gave up 1 base; unmatched junction bases: 5. CDR1 and CDR2 from the germline V gene are SGHTA and FQGNSA. This chain's CDR3 is CASRLAGAPQETQYF. CDR3 coding DNA: TGTGCCAGCAGGCTAGCGGGGGCCCCCCAAGAGACCCAGTACTTC.

This clone was observed a few times. The chain combines TRBV7-9 with TRBJ2-7; D not certain. The CDR3 spans 15 residues. Germline CDR1 and CDR2: SEHNR and FQNEAQ (reference sequence). The ends were cut back, 0 bases at V and 2 bases at J, with 11 bases in the middle. CDR3 amino acids: CASSLAVGSPYEQYV. The CDR3 DNA is TGTGCCAGCAGCTTAGCGGTTGGGTCCCCCTACGAGCAGTACGTC.

Many counts were recorded for this clone. The rearrangement joins TRBV7-2 to TRBJ1-1, with D unresolved. The V gene's germline CDR1 is SGHTA and CDR2 FQGNSA. Trimming pared 8 bases from V and 1 base from J, leaving 17 bases between. The CDR3 is made up of 15 amino acids. The CDR3 reads CASRDREAWNTEAFF. CDR3 coding DNA: TGTGCCAGCCGCGACCGAGAAGCATGGAACACTGAAGCTTTCTTT.

Only a few counts were recorded for this clone. The same CDR3 can be traced to other DNA sequences in this sample. The chain carries TRBV2 and TRBJ1-1; a weak D match, TRBD1 (5 bases). V shed 0 bases and J shed 8 bases, with 7 bases lying between them. There are 12 residues in the CDR3. The germline V gene encodes CDR1 SNHLY and CDR2 FYNNEI. CDR3 loop: CASSEANREAFF. In DNA form, the CDR3 reads TGTGCCAGCAGTGAAGCAAACAGGGAAGCTTTCTTT.

Notes on this clone: This sequence may be a read error, since a much larger clone differs from it by one base. The chain recombines TRBV7-9 with TRBJ2-3, with D hard to call. The CDR3 consists of 13 residues. Germline assignment: CDR1 SEHNR and CDR2 FQNEAQ (reference sequence). V was pared by 3 bases and J by 1 base, with 5 bases between. The CDR3 loop reads CASSLFGTDTQYF. The DNA of the CDR3 is TGTGCCAGCAGCTTGTTCGGCACAGATACGCAGTATTTT.

This clone appeared a few times. V usage is TRBV27 and J usage is TRBJ1-6, with 7 nucleotides matching TRBD1. The germline V gene has CDR1 MNHEY and CDR2 SMNVEV (reference sequence). CDR3 size: 15 residues. J was trimmed by 15 bases and V by 6 bases; bases with no gene match: 17. The CDR3 DNA follows: TGTGCCAGCAGCATCACCGGGACAGACCTTTACGTCCTCCACTTT. Translated, it gives CASSITGTDLYVLHF.

This clone was picked up a small number of times. The chain carries TRBV5-6 and TRBJ1-2; the D gene is possibly TRBD1 (6 bases). The CDR3 totals 15 residues. The ends were cut back, 4 bases at V and 0 bases at J, with 13 bases in the middle. Looked up from germline, CDR1 is SGHDT and CDR2 is YYEEEE. The DNA for the CDR3 is TGTGCCAGCAGCGTCGACAGGATCACTAACTATGGCTACACCTTC. Translation: CASSVDRITNYGYTF.

The chain combines TRBV7-2 with TRBJ2-2; D is possibly TRBD2 (5 bases). Trimming left V 2 bases short and J 0 bases short, with 10 bases between. CDR3 length equals 16 residues. Germline V gene lookup returns CDR1 SGHTA and CDR2 FQGNSA. The CDR3 loop reads CASSLRGSSNTGELFF. The CDR3 DNA sequence: TGTGCCAGCAGCTTACGTGGGAGCTCGAACACCGGGGAGCTGTTTTTT.

This clone was counted between two and nine times. The chain employs TRBV7-2 and TRBJ2-1; D remains ambiguous. CDR1 SGHTA and CDR2 FQGNSA come from the germline V gene. V dropped 3 bases and J dropped 5 bases, with 8 bases sitting between them. This CDR3 contains 13 residues. Here the CDR3 DNA reads TGTGCCAGCAGCTTTGCTAGAGACAATGAGCAGTTCTTC. Residues: CASSFARDNEQFF.

This clone has more than one count but fewer than ten. The chain joins TRBV27 to TRBJ2-3, with 8 bases identical to TRBD2. Germline V gene data show CDR1 as MNHEY and CDR2 as SMNVEV (reference sequence). This CDR3 region has 15 residues. The trim removed 7 bases at V and 1 base at J, leaving 7 bases unmatched. The CDR3 sequence is CASNPPGGGTDTQYF. CDR3 nucleotide sequence: TGTGCCAGCAATCCCCCCGGGGGGGGCACAGATACGCAGTATTTT.

The V and J genes are TRBV5-1 and TRBJ2-3; a possible D gene is TRBD1 (5 bases). CDR1 SGHRS and CDR2 YFSETQ come from the germline V gene. Trimming removed 0 bases at V and 2 bases at J, with 19 bases between. This CDR3 contains 18 residues. The CDR3 bases are TGCGCCAGCAGCTTGGGCCCCATAGGCAGGGCCCTCACAGATACGCAGTATTTT. This codes for CASSLGPIGRALTDTQYF.